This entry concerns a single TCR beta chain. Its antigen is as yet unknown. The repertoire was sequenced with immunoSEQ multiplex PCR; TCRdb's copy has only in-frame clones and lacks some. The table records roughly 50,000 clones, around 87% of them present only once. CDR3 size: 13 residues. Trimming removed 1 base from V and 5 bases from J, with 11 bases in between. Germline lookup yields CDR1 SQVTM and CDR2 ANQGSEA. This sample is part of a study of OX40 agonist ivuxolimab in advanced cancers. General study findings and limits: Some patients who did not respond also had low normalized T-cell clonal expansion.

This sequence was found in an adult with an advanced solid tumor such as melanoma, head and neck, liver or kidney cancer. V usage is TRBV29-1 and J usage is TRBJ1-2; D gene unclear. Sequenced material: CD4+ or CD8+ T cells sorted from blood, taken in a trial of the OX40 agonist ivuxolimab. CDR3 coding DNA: TGCAGCGTTGAAGGTTTAGCGGGATATGGCTACACCTTC. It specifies CSVEGLAGYGYTF.